The 13 T cell receptor beta chains below were found in one sample sequenced in a study of beta chain features in type 1 diabetes (dated by TCRdb to between 2017 and 2018). Library construction relied on the immunoSEQ multiplex PCR assay. All of the isolated RNA was reverse transcribed with the High Capacity cDNA Reverse Transcription Kit, so expressed TCRB transcripts were sequenced. TCRdb took over this immuneACCESS table, retaining in-frame rearrangements with V and J assigned. Such tables are incomplete; in checked studies, under half of the missing clones stem from an unresolved V gene, and the remainder is unexplained. For this sample the table gives around 250,000 clones, of which around an eighth were detected only once. The ten most abundant clones make up more than 0.02% of the sample. What was sequenced was naive CD4+ T cells from blood. The sample's cell subset or site label, decoded: true naive CD4+ T cells. The receptors here all came from a woman aged 35 to 49 in good health.

This clone was counted only a few times. This chain connects TRBV6-1 to TRBJ1-6; 7 bases map to TRBD1. The J segment lost 7 bases and the V segment lost 4 bases, leaving 7 bases of the junction unmatched. CDR3 size: 15 residues. The germline CDR1 and CDR2 sequences are MNHNS and SASEGT. DNA of the CDR3: TGTGCCAGCAGTGGGGAGACAGGGCGCAATTCACCCCTCCACTTT. Protein product: CASSGETGRNSPLHF.

V usage is TRBV13 and J usage is TRBJ2-3; TRBD2 aligns across 13 bases. V was pared by 4 bases and J by 8 bases, with 6 bases of the junction left unmatched. CDR1 PRHDT and CDR2 FYEKMQ come from the germline V gene (reference sequence). This CDR3 contains 15 residues. The CDR3 sequence is CASSSPGLAGITQYF. CDR3 DNA sequence: TGTGCCAGCAGCTCCCCGGGACTAGCGGGGATTACGCAGTATTTT.

The rearrangement joins TRBV6-5 to TRBJ2-3; perhaps TRBD1 as D (5 bases). In germline, CDR1 is MNHEY, CDR2 SVGAGI. The CDR3 contains 13 residues. V was pared by 7 bases and J by 8 bases, with 16 bases between. The CDR3 reads CASISVGQGTQYF. CDR3 sequence (DNA): TGTGCCAGCATATCGGTGGGGCAGGGTACGCAGTATTTT.

J is TRBJ1-5 and V is TRBV15, with no clear D. Germline assignment: CDR1 LNHNV and CDR2 YYDKDF (reference sequence). The CDR3 consists of 15 residues. V lost 4 bases and J lost 2, with 12 bases in between. This chain's CDR3 is CATSIWERGNQPQHF. The CDR3 DNA reads as TGTGCCACCAGCATCTGGGAGAGGGGCAATCAGCCCCAGCATTTT.

This clone has more than one count but fewer than ten. The V gene is TRBV9, the J gene TRBJ2-3; D remains unclear. Germline values: CDR1 SGDLS, CDR2 YYNGEE. CDR3 length: 13 residues. The V end lost 3 bases, the J end lost 4 bases, and 9 bases lay between the germline ends. Here the CDR3 DNA reads TGTGCCAGCAGCGCCCCCCAGTCAGATACGCAGTATTTT. Its protein product is CASSAPQSDTQYF.

A few counts support this clone. The chain is built from TRBV7-9 and TRBJ2-1; D possibly corresponds to TRBD1 (5 bases). This CDR3 has 15 residues. Germline V gene lookup returns CDR1 SEHNR and CDR2 FQNEAQ (reference sequence). Trimming removed 5 bases at V and 10 bases at J, with 21 bases between. CDR3 loop: CASSPVPRAATEQFF. The CDR3 region has the DNA TGTGCCAGCAGCCCAGTCCCCAGGGCGGCCACAGAGCAGTTCTTC.

This chain links TRBV2 with TRBJ1-2; no definite D call. V was clipped by 7 bases and J by 5 bases, with 23 bases between them. Per the germline V gene, CDR1 is SNHLY and CDR2 is FYNNEI. The CDR3 contains 16 residues. The CDR3 DNA is TGTGCCAGCACCGAAGGGCCAGTCGGGGTCCTATATGGCTACACCTTC. Translated: CASTEGPVGVLYGYTF.

This clone came up a few times. This chain joins TRBV6-1 and TRBJ1-1, with TRBD1 as a possible D gene (5 bases). This CDR3 region has 15 residues. Looked up from germline, CDR1 is MNHNS and CDR2 is SASEGT. V dropped 6 bases and J dropped 2 bases, with 16 bases sitting between them. The CDR3: CASSERPGTNTEAFF. The DNA for the CDR3 is TGTGCCAGCAGCGAGAGGCCGGGGACTAACACTGAAGCTTTCTTT.

This clone has only a few counts. The chain couples TRBV5-4 to TRBJ2-7; a possible D gene is TRBD2 (6 bases). The CDR3 sequence is 16 residues long. Looked up from germline, CDR1 is SGHNT and CDR2 is YYREEE (reference sequence). V was shortened by 3 bases and J by 1 base, with 17 bases between the two germline ends. CDR3 sequence reads: CASSWGGAGPSYEQYF. DNA of the CDR3: TGTGCCAGCAGCTGGGGTGGGGCGGGGCCGTCCTACGAGCAGTACTTC. Combining the CDR3 with reference TRBV5-4 and TRBJ2-7 gives the whole variable domain ETGVTQSPTHLIKTRGQQVTLRCSSQSGHNTVSWYQQALGQGPQFIFQYYREEENGRGNFPPRFSGLQFPNYSSELNVNALELDDSALYLCASSWGGAGPSYEQYFGPGTRLTVT.

This clone came up a few times. The chain links TRBV7-6 to TRBJ2-7; 13 nucleotides match TRBD2. Per germline, CDR1 SGHVS and CDR2 FNYEAQ. This CDR3 spans 15 amino acids. Germline trimming cut 6 bases from V and 2 bases from J; bases unmatched to any gene: 4. The CDR3 DNA is TGTGCCAGCAGTCCTACTAGCGGGGGGGCCTACGAGCAGTACTTC. Its translation is CASSPTSGGAYEQYF.

The chain uses TRBV11-2 and TRBJ1-2; D not certain. The CDR3 sequence is 13 residues long. Trimming pared 0 bases from V and 8 bases from J, leaving 10 bases between. The germline V gene encodes CDR1 SGHAT and CDR2 FQNNGV. The CDR3 loop is CASSLEFSRGYTF. The CDR3 DNA reads TGTGCCAGCAGCTTAGAATTTTCGAGGGGCTACACCTTC.

J is TRBJ2-4 and V is TRBV2, with 12 bases lining up with TRBD2. Germline CDR1 reads SNHLY; CDR2 reads FYNNEI. The V and J ends lost 3 bases and 6 bases, in that order; junction bases with no gene match: 6. The CDR3 has 16 residues. The CDR3 DNA sequence: TGTGCCAGCAGTGACCCTAGCGGGGGGGCCGGAAACATTCAGTACTTC. Encoded protein: CASSDPSGGAGNIQYF.

This clone has a handful of counts. The chain is built from TRBV7-2 and TRBJ2-5; D unresolved. V lost 1 base, J lost 1 base, and 10 bases lay in between. Germline values: CDR1 SGHTA, CDR2 FQGNSA. This CDR3 region has 15 residues. For the CDR3, the DNA is TGTGCCAGCAGCTTAGGTCAACTCCCCCAAGAGACCCAGTACTTC. Protein: CASSLGQLPQETQYF.